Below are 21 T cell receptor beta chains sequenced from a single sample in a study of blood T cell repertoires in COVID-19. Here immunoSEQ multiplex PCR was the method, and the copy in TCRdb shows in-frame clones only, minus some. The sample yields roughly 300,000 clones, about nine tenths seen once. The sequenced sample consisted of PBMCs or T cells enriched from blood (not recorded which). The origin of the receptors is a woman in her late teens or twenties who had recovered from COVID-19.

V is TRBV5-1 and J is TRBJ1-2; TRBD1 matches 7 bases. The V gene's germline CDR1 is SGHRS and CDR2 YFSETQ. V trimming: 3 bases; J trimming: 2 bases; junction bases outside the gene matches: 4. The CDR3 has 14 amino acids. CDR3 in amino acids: CASSYWGQNYGYTF. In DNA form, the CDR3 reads TGCGCCAGCAGCTACTGGGGACAGAACTATGGCTACACCTTC.

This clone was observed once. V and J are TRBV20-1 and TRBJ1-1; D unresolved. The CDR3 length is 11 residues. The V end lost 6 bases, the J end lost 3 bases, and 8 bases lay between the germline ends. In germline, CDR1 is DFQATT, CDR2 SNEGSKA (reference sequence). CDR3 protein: CSAERDTEAFF. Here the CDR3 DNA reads TGCAGTGCCGAACGGGACACTGAAGCTTTCTTT.

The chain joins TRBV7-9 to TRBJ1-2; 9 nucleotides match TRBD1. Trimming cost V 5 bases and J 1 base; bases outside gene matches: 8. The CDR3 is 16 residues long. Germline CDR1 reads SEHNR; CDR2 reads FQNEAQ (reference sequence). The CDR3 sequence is CASSTWGTGLNYGYTF. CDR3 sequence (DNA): TGTGCCAGCAGCACCTGGGGGACAGGGCTTAACTATGGCTACACCTTC.

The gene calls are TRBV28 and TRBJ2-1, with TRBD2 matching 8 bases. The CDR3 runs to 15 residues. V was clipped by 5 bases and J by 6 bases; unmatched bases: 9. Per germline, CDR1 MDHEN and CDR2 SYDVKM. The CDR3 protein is CASSPGLVFPNEQFF. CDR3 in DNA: TGTGCCAGCAGTCCGGGACTAGTATTTCCCAATGAGCAGTTCTTC. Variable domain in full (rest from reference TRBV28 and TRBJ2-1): DVKVTQSSRYLVKRTGEKVFLECVQDMDHENMFWYRQDPGLGLRLIYFSYDVKMKEKGDIPEGYSVSREKKERFSLILESASTNQTSMYLCASSPGLVFPNEQFFGPGTRLTVL.

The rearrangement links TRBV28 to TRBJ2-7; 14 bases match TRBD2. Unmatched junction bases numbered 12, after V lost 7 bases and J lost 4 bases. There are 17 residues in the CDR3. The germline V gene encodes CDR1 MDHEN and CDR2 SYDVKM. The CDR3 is CASTRDRRLAGGYEQYF. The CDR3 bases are TGTGCCAGCACCAGGGACCGTAGACTAGCGGGAGGGTACGAGCAGTACTTC.

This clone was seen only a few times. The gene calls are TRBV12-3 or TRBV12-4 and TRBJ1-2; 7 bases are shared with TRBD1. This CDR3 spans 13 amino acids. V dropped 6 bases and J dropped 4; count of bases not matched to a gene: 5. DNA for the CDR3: TGTGCCAGCAGCGAACAGGGGACCTATGGCTACACCTTC. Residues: CASSEQGTYGYTF.

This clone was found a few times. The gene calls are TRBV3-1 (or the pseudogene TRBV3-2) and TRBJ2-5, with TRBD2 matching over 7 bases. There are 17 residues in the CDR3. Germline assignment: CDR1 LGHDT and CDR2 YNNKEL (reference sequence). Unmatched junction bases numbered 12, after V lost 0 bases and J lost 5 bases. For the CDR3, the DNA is TGTGCCAGCAGCCAAGATCGGGGAAGCGGGGCAGGGGAGACCCAGTACTTC. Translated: CASSQDRGSGAGETQYF.

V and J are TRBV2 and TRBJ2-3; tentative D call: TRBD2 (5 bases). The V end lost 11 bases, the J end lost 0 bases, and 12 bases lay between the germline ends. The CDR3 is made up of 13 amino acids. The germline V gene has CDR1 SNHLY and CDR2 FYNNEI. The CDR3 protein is CALASGSTDTQYF. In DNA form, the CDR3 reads TGTGCCCTAGCATCGGGTAGCACAGATACGCAGTATTTT. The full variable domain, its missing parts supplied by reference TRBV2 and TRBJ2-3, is EPEVTQTPSHQVTQMGQEVILRCVPISNHLYFYWYRQILGQKVEFLVSFYNNEISEKSEIFDDQFSVERPDGSNFTLKIRSTKLEDSAMYFCALASGSTDTQYFGPGTRLTVL.

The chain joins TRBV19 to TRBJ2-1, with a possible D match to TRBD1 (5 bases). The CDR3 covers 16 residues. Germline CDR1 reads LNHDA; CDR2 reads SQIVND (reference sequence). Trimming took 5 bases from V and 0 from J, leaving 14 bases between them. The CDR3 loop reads CASSSTGARSYNEQFF. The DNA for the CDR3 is TGTGCCAGTAGTTCTACAGGAGCCCGCTCCTACAATGAGCAGTTCTTC.

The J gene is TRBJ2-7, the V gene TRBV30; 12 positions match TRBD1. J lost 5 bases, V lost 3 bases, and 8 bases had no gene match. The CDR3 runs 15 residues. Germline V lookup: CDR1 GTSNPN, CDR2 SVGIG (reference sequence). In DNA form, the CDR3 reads TGTGCCTGGAGGGCGGGGACAGGGGGCTGGGACGAGCAGTACTTC. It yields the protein CAWRAGTGGWDEQYF.

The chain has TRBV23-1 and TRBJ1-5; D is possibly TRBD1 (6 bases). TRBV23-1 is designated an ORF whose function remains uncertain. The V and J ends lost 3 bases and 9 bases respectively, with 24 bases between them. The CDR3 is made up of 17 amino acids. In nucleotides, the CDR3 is TGCGCCAGCAGTCATCCGAACAGGGCGGGGAGGGAATGGCCCCAGCATTTT. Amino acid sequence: CASSHPNRAGREWPQHF.

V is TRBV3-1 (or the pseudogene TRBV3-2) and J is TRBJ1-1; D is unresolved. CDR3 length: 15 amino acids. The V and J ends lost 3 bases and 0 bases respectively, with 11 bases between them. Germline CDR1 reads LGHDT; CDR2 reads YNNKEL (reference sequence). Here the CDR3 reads CASSHGGRLNTEAFF. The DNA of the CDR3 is TGTGCCAGCAGCCACGGAGGGAGATTGAACACTGAAGCTTTCTTT.

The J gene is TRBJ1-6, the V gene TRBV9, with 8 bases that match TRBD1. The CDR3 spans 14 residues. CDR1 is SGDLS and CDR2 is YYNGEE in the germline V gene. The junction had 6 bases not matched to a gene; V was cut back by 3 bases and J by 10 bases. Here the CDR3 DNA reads TGTGCCAGCAGCGAAACAGGGGGTACGTCACCCCTCCACTTT. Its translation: CASSETGGTSPLHF.

This CDR3 reads CASSVDRDPGETQYF. The CDR3 nucleotides read TGTGCCAGCAGCGTGGACAGGGATCCGGGAGAGACCCAGTACTTC. The chain has TRBV5-5 and TRBJ2-5; the match to TRBD1 covers 8 bases. The CDR3 totals 15 residues. Trimming took 4 bases from V and 4 from J; bases not matched to a gene: 9. In germline, CDR1 is SGHKS, CDR2 YYEKEE (reference sequence).

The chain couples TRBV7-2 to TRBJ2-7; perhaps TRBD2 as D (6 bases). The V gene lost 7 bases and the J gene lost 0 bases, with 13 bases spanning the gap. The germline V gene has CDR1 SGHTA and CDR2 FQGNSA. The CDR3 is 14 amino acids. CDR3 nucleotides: TGTGCCAGCACGACTAGTTTCAGCTCCTACGAGCAGTACTTC. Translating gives CASTTSFSSYEQYF.

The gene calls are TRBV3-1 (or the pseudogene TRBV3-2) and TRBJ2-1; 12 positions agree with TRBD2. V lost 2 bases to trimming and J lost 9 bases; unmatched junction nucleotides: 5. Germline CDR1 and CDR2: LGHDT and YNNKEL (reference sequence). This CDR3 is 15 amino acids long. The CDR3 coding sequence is TGTGCCAGCAGCCAACTACTAGCGGGAGGCGGTGAGCAGTTCTTC. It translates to CASSQLLAGGGEQFF.

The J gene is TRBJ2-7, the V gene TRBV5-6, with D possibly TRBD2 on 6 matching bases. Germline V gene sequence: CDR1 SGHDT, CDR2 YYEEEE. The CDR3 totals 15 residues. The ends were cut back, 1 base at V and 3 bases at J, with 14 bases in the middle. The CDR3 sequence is CASSLMAGYHYEQYF. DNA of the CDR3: TGTGCCAGCAGCTTGATGGCGGGGTATCACTACGAGCAGTACTTC. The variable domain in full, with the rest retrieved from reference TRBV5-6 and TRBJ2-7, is DAGVTQSPTHLIKTRGQQVTLRCSPKSGHDTVSWYQQALGQGPQFIFQYYEEEERQRGNFPDRFSGHQFPNYSSELNVNALLLGDSALYLCASSLMAGYHYEQYFGPGTRLTVT.

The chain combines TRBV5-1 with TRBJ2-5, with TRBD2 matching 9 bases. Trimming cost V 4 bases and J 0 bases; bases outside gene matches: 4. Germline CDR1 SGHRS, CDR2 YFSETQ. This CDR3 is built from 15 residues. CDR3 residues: CASSVSGGYQETQYF. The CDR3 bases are TGCGCCAGCAGCGTCAGCGGGGGGTACCAAGAGACCCAGTACTTC.

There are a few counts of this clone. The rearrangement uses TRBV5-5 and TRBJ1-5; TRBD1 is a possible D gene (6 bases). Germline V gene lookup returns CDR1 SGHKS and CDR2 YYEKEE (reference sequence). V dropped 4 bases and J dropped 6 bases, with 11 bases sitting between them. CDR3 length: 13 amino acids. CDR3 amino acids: CASSGNRAQPQHF. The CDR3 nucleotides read TGTGCCAGCAGCGGTAACAGGGCTCAGCCCCAGCATTTT.

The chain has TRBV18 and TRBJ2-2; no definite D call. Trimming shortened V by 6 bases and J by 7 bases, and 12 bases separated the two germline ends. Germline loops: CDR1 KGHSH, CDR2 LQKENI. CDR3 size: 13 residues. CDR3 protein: CASSPVEVGELFF. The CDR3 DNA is TGTGCCAGCTCCCCGGTTGAGGTCGGGGAGCTGTTTTTT. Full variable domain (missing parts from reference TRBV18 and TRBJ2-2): NAGVMQNPRHLVRRRGQEARLRCSPMKGHSHVYWYRQLPEEGLKFMVYLQKENIIDESGMPKERFSAEFPKEGPSILRIQQVVRGDSAAYFCASSPVEVGELFFGEGSRLTVL.

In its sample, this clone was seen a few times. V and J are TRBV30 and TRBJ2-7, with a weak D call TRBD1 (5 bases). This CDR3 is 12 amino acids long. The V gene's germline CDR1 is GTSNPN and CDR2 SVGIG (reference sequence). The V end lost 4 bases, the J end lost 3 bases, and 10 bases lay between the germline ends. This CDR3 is CAWIRDSYEQYF. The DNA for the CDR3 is TGTGCCTGGATAAGAGACAGCTACGAGCAGTACTTC.